The 2 T cell receptor beta chains in this list originate from one sample, sequenced in a study of Graves' ophthalmopathy and Graves' hyperthyroidism. Transcripts of RNA were the source for amplifying TCR beta CDR3 regions. HTBI-primed RT-PCR formed the first round, and a multiplex PCR formed the second. MiXCR, run by TCRdb on the multiplex PCR reads, gives a single entry per CDR3 protein. The sample consists of 740,000 or so distinct CDR3 sequences, 40% of them appearing once. Sequencing was performed on peripheral blood. The receptor source for this set is an adult man with Graves' ophthalmopathy.

This rearrangement joins TRBV9 to TRBJ2-7, with 8 nucleotides matching TRBD1. V trimming: 5 bases; J trimming: 2 bases; junction bases outside the gene matches: 6. CDR1 and CDR2 from the germline V gene are SGDLS and YYNGEE. CDR3 size: 14 residues. The CDR3 loop reads CASSPTGAAYEQYF. The CDR3 region has the DNA TGTGCCAGCAGTCCGACAGGGGCAGCCTACGAGCAGTACTTC.

This rearrangement joins TRBV12-5 to TRBJ1-5; TRBD1 matches at 7 bases. Germline CDR1 LGHNT, CDR2 FRNRAP. The length of the CDR3 is 20 residues. V was pared by 0 bases and J by 2 bases, with 16 bases of the junction left unmatched. CDR3 in amino acids: CASGLVHGTDHPTGNQPQHF. CDR3 nucleotide sequence: TGTGCTAGTGGTTTGGTACACGGGACAGATCACCCGACGGGCAATCAGCCCCAGCATTTT.